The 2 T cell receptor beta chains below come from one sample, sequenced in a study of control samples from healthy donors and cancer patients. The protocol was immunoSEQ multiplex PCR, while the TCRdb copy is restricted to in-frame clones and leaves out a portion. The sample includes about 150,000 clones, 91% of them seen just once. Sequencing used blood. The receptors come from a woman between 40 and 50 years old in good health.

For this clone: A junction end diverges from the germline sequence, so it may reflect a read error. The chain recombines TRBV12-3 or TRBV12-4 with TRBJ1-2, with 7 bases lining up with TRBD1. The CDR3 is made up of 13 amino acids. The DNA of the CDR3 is TGTGCCAGCAGTTTGGGTCTTGCGGGACAGCCGTTTTTC. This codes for CASSLGLAGQPFF.

This CDR3 reads CASSNPGRFEAFF. As DNA, the CDR3 is TGCGCCAGCAGTAACCCGGGCCGGTTTGAAGCTTTCTTT. The chain couples TRBV10-1 to TRBJ1-1; D gene ambiguous. V lost 5 bases and J 7 bases, leaving 14 bases between the germline ends. CDR1 and CDR2 (germline): WNHNN, SYGVQD (reference sequence). The CDR3 consists of 13 residues.